The clone carrying this T cell receptor beta chain appeared a few times. Its antigen is unidentified. The sample comes from a study of T-cell memory formation after mild COVID-19. Broader study findings: Mainly in CM and EM were contracting CD4+ clones; CD8+ were in EMRA. Pre-infection memory contained some responding clones, which suggested that cross-reactive memory had joined.

The CDR3 is 14 amino acids. Germline V lookup: CDR1 LNHDA, CDR2 SQIVND (reference sequence). The V end was cut by 4 bases, the J end by 3 bases, with 7 bases between. TCRdb re-derived calls from the 5' RACE reads in MiXCR, one entry per CDR3 protein. The sample holds 400,000 to 500,000 distinct CDR3 sequences; about 20% are singletons and the top ten take about 22%. The sequence was obtained from a man in his late teens or twenties who had mild COVID-19 (a few samples of this study predate the infection). Cell type and time point are not known. This rearrangement joins TRBV19 to TRBJ2-6; D perhaps matches TRBD1 (5 bases). What was sequenced was PBMCs or a T cell subset sorted from them (not recorded which). This CDR3 is CASSTRDGANVLTF. The DNA of the CDR3 is TGTGCCAGTAGTACCAGGGATGGGGCCAACGTCCTGACTTTC.